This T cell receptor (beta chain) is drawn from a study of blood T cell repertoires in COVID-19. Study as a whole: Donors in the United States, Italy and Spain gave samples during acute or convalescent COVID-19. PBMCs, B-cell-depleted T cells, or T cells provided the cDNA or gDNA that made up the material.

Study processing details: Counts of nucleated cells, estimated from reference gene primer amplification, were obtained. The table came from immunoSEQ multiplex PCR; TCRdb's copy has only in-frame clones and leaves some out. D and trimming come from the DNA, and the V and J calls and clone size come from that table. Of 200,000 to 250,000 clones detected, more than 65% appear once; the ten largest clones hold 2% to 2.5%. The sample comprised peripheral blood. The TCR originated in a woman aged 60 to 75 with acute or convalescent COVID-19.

CDR3 nucleotides: TGTGCCAGCCGCCTCGGGGGAACAGATACGCAGTATTTT. Residues: CASRLGGTDTQYF. The J gene is TRBJ2-3, the V gene TRBV19; TRBD2 might be the D (6 bases). Germline V gene data show CDR1 as LNHDA and CDR2 as SQIVND (reference sequence). The CDR3 totals 13 residues. The V and J ends lost 9 bases and 3 bases respectively, with 13 bases between them.